The 20 T cell receptor beta chains below were found in one sample sequenced in a study of beta chain features in type 1 diabetes. Since all of the isolated RNA was reverse transcribed, expressed TCRB transcripts were what got sequenced. This table comes from immunoSEQ multiplex PCR, and its TCRdb copy is limited to in-frame clones, with some not included. This sample carries about 150,000 clones, around 51% of them seen once, and the ten largest clones take around 0.45%. What was sequenced was Tregs from blood. All receptors derive from a man aged 18-30 years in good health.

The chain combines TRBV29-1 with TRBJ2-1; possibly TRBD1 for D (6 bases). CDR1 and CDR2 (germline): SQVTM, ANQGSEA. Trimming stripped 6 bases from V and 12 bases from J, with 18 bases between. This CDR3 is built from 12 residues. In DNA, the CDR3 is TGCAGCGTCAACAGGGAAGGGGTAGGGCAGTTCTTC. It specifies CSVNREGVGQFF.

This clone appeared a few times. The chain carries TRBV5-1 and TRBJ1-1; D not certain. CDR3 length equals 16 residues. Germline-derived CDR1 and CDR2 are SGHRS and YFSETQ. V lost 0 bases and J lost 1, with 13 bases in between. In nucleotides, the CDR3 is TGCGCCAGCAGCTTGGGTTTTCCGGGGAGGAACACTGAAGCTTTCTTT. Encoded protein: CASSLGFPGRNTEAFF.

This clone is a singleton in its sample. The chain joins TRBV4-1 to TRBJ1-1; D is uncertain. Trimming took 0 bases from V and 6 from J, leaving 11 bases between them. In germline, CDR1 is MGHRA, CDR2 YSYEKL. The CDR3 length is 14 residues. This CDR3 reads CASSQEGRWAEAFF. The CDR3 nucleotides read TGCGCCAGCAGCCAAGAAGGGAGGTGGGCTGAAGCTTTCTTT.

J is TRBJ1-1 and V is TRBV7-2, with D perhaps matching TRBD1 (5 bases). Germline V CDR1 and CDR2: SGHTA, FQGNSA. Trimming took off 8 bases at V and 1 base at J, with 17 bases between the two ends. This CDR3 is 15 amino acids long. The DNA for the CDR3 is TGTGCCAGCCACGTGGTCGGGGGGTCGAACACTGAAGCTTTCTTT. This codes for CASHVVGGSNTEAFF.

This clone has more than one count but fewer than ten. The rearrangement links TRBV5-1 to TRBJ2-1, with D possibly matching TRBD2 (6 bases). Between the trimmed V and J ends, which lost 0 bases and 10 bases, there was a span of 14 bases. The CDR3 spans 14 residues. Germline V lookup: CDR1 SGHRS, CDR2 YFSETQ. CDR3 DNA sequence: TGCGCCAGCAGCTTGGGAAGCGGGCTTCGAGAGCAGTTCTTC. It translates to CASSLGSGLREQFF.

The rearrangement uses TRBV27 and TRBJ2-7, with D maybe TRBD1 (5 bases). V shed 3 bases and J shed 3 bases, with 18 bases lying between them. The CDR3 has 16 residues. CDR1 is MNHEY, CDR2 SMNVEV, per germline (reference sequence). CDR3: CASSFSPLIQGYEQYF. Here the CDR3 DNA reads TGTGCCAGCAGTTTCAGCCCCCTAATCCAGGGCTACGAGCAGTACTTC.

In its sample, this clone was seen a few times. CDR3 nucleotide sequence: TGTGCCAGCAGCTTAGTCGGACTCTCGAACACTGAAGCTTTCTTT. It codes for CASSLVGLSNTEAFF. J is TRBJ1-1 and V is TRBV7-6; the D is unclear. This CDR3 comprises 15 residues. The germline CDR1 and CDR2 sequences are SGHVS and FNYEAQ. With 1 base removed from V and 1 base from J, the gap between germline ends came to 10 bases.

As DNA, the CDR3 is TGTGCCAGCAGCTTGTTATTCGGGACAGTCATTACCGGGGAGCTGTTTTTT. Translating gives CASSLLFGTVITGELFF. The chain carries TRBV5-4 and TRBJ2-2, with 7 nucleotides matching TRBD1. This CDR3 is 17 amino acids long. Germline V gives CDR1 SGHNT, CDR2 YYREEE (reference sequence). With 1 base clipped from V and 5 bases from J, the junction kept 11 bases outside the gene matches.

This chain's CDR3 is CASSLEGLVRNTIYF. The CDR3 DNA follows: TGTGCCAGCAGCTTAGAGGGGTTGGTGCGGAACACCATATATTTT. The chain employs TRBV7-9 and TRBJ1-3, with D possibly TRBD1 on 5 matching bases. The CDR3 consists of 15 residues. Germline CDR1 SEHNR, CDR2 FQNEAQ (reference sequence). Trimming removed 1 base from V and 7 bases from J, with 14 bases in between.

The V and J genes are TRBV2 and TRBJ1-6; possible D gene TRBD1, 6 bases. Germline CDR1 and CDR2: SNHLY and FYNNEI. This CDR3 is built from 18 residues. Between the trimmed V and J ends, which lost 6 bases and 10 bases, there was a span of 28 bases. CDR3 sequence reads: CASRVGPGQNLAVSPLHF. In nucleotides, the CDR3 is TGTGCCAGCAGGGTAGGGCCGGGACAAAACTTGGCAGTGTCACCCCTCCACTTT.

V is TRBV7-8 and J is TRBJ2-5; D is perhaps TRBD2 (6 bases). The CDR3 is 16 residues long. Germline assignment: CDR1 SGHVS and CDR2 FQNEAQ. V was cut by 4 bases and J by 1 base, with 16 bases left in between. CDR3 nucleotides: TGTGCCAGCAGCTGGGTCGGGACTGGCCTCCAAGAGACCCAGTACTTC. Protein: CASSWVGTGLQETQYF.

The chain joins TRBV5-6 to TRBJ2-1; TRBD2 matches 9 bases. This CDR3 region has 13 residues. In germline, CDR1 is SGHDT, CDR2 YYEEEE. The V and J ends lost 4 bases and 9 bases, in that order; junction bases with no gene match: 5. The CDR3 protein is CASSGLAGAEQFF. The DNA for the CDR3 is TGTGCCAGCAGCGGTTTAGCGGGGGCTGAGCAGTTCTTC.

This clone was seen a few times. This sample also contains other DNA sequences that code for the same CDR3. The chain is built from TRBV29-1 and TRBJ1-1; D perhaps matches TRBD1 (5 bases). Germline CDR1 is SQVTM and CDR2 is ANQGSEA. Trimming took off 4 bases at V and 0 bases at J, with 6 bases between the two ends. The CDR3 has 12 residues. CDR3 amino acids: CSVARVNTEAFF. Written as DNA, the CDR3 is TGCAGCGTTGCCAGGGTGAACACTGAAGCTTTCTTT.

This clone was recorded a few times. This chain uses TRBV18 with TRBJ2-2; D unresolved. CDR1 KGHSH and CDR2 LQKENI come from the germline V gene. Trimming shortened V by 4 bases and J by 4 bases, and 13 bases separated the two germline ends. CDR3 size: 15 residues. The CDR3: CASSRDERSTGELFF. The CDR3 nucleotides read TGTGCCAGCTCACGAGACGAAAGGAGCACCGGGGAGCTGTTTTTT.

The chain is built from TRBV15 and TRBJ1-4, with D possibly TRBD1 on 5 matching bases. CDR1 is LNHNV and CDR2 is YYDKDF in the germline V gene (reference sequence). Between the trimmed V and J ends, which lost 5 bases and 8 bases, there was a span of 18 bases. The CDR3 totals 15 residues. The DNA for the CDR3 is TGTGCCACCAGCCCGCACAGGTCATCGGAGGAAAAACTGTTTTTT. Translated: CATSPHRSSEEKLFF.

V and J are TRBV7-2 and TRBJ2-7; D perhaps matches TRBD1 (5 bases). Germline lookup yields CDR1 SGHTA and CDR2 FQGNSA. With 3 bases removed from V and 2 bases from J, the gap between germline ends came to 14 bases. This CDR3 contains 15 residues. DNA of the CDR3: TGTGCCAGCAGCTTGGGGCTCCTATCGACCTACGAGCAGTACTTC. This gives the protein CASSLGLLSTYEQYF.

The gene calls are TRBV28 and TRBJ1-2; 7 bases map to TRBD1. Germline lookup yields CDR1 MDHEN and CDR2 SYDVKM. The CDR3 consists of 15 residues. J gave up 4 bases and V 5 bases, and 10 bases lay outside the gene matches. CDR3 in DNA: TGTGCCAGCAGTGAGGGACAGTCCCGGGGCTATGGCTACACCTTC. Translating gives CASSEGQSRGYGYTF.

The chain couples TRBV5-1 to TRBJ2-7; 12 nucleotides agree with TRBD2. Germline loops: CDR1 SGHRS, CDR2 YFSETQ. The CDR3 loop spans 15 amino acids. J lost 4 bases, V lost 4 bases, and 6 bases had no gene match. In DNA, the CDR3 is TGCGCCAGCAGCCTCCAGACTAGCGGGAGATACGAGCAGTACTTC. Translated: CASSLQTSGRYEQYF.

The chain has TRBV5-1 and TRBJ2-1; D possibly corresponds to TRBD2 (6 bases). The V end lost 4 bases, the J end lost 13 bases, and 18 bases lay between the germline ends. This CDR3 comprises 13 residues. Germline V CDR1 and CDR2: SGHRS, YFSETQ. The CDR3 DNA sequence: TGCGCCAGCAGCCCCTCAGGGACTCCCTTACAGTTCTTC. Translation: CASSPSGTPLQFF.

This clone was detected only once. V gene TRBV5-4 combines with J gene TRBJ2-4, with 7 positions matching TRBD1. CDR1 and CDR2 from the germline V gene are SGHNT and YYREEE (reference sequence). The V segment lost 4 bases and the J segment 2 bases; nucleotides outside the gene matches: 3. The CDR3 loop spans 14 amino acids. The CDR3: CASSRQGSKNIQYF. CDR3 DNA sequence: TGTGCCAGCAGCCGACAGGGTTCCAAAAACATTCAGTACTTC.